The entry below describes one TCR beta chain. The data derive from a study of patients and donors after allogeneic stem cell transplantation. Each CDR3 protein gets one entry after TCRdb re-called the RT-PCR reads with MiXCR. The sample records more than 850,000 distinct CDR3 sequences, roughly 17% being singletons. The specimen was blood, either unsorted or a sorted T cell fraction (not recorded which). This clonotype was sampled from a human donor who was either an allogeneic HSCT recipient or a stem cell or donor lymphocyte infusion donor (not recorded which). It is not recorded whose cells these are; they may come from a transplant donor.

The CDR3 loop reads CASSLVGANTIYF. The CDR3 nucleotides are TGCGCCAGCAGCTTGGTCGGCGCTAACACCATATATTTT. The V gene is TRBV5-1, the J gene TRBJ1-3; no clear D gene. The CDR3 has 13 residues. CDR1 and CDR2 (germline): SGHRS, YFSETQ. Trimming stripped 0 bases from V and 7 bases from J, with 8 bases between.